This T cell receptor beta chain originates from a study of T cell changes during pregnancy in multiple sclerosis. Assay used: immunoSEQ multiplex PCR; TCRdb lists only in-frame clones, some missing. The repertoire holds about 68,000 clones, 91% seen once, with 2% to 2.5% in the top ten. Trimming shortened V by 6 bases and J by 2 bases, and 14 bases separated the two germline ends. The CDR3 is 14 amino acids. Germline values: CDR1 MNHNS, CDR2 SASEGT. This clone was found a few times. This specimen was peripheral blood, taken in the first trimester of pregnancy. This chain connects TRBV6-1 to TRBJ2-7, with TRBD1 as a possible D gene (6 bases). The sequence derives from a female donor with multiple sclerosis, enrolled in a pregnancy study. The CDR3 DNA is TGTGCCAGCAGGTCGACAGGTTTTCCCTACGAGCAGTACTTC. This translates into CASRSTGFPYEQYF.